Sequencing of this TCR beta chain was carried out in a study of cytomegalovirus exposure and HLA in healthy donors. Background on the study: Among the roughly 400 genotyped donors, 81% were placed in the Caucasian-associated ancestry cluster. Study findings and constraints: Whilst most TCR sequences proved rare, a subset of public TCRs occurred across many donors. Cytomegalovirus status was reportedly diagnosed by the classifier with high specificity and sensitivity. Cytomegalovirus association was listed for 164 TCR beta chains.

Primers: 60 Vbeta forward and 13 Jbeta reverse. Sequenced by immunoSEQ multiplex PCR; TCRdb stores in-frame clones only, minus some. Of fewer than 200,000 clones detected, roughly 78% appear once; the ten largest clones hold about 2%. For this clone: Its antigen is unknown.

The CDR3 length is 16 residues. Germline CDR1 and CDR2: SGHTA and FQGNSA. Trimming took 6 bases from V and 6 from J; bases not matched to a gene: 11. Sequencing was carried out using PBMCs. The gene calls are TRBV7-2 and TRBJ2-2, with 9 bases fitting TRBD1. This sequence was found in a man aged 40-49 years in good health and CMV-seronegative. CDR3: CASRHPGTGPPGELFF. The CDR3 DNA sequence: TGTGCCAGCAGACACCCCGGGACAGGGCCTCCCGGGGAGCTGTTTTTT.